The rows below give T cell receptor beta chains drawn from one sample of a study of beta chain features in type 1 diabetes. The table came from immunoSEQ multiplex PCR; TCRdb's copy has only in-frame clones and leaves some out. The sample gives over 650,000 clones, around 15% of which show up once; roughly 0.04% is in the top ten. What was sequenced was naive CD4+ T cells from blood. The receptors were gathered from a man between 18 and 29 years old with type 1 diabetes. Each CDR3 is given with its conserved first and last residue. The order of the fields is clone size, V gene, D gene, J gene, CDR3 DNA, CDR3 protein. D genes are given only for firm matches. Clone size is shown for a subset of rows, as once, few, many or a class of expanded clone.

clone size: few
V gene: TRBV2
D gene: TRBD1
J gene: TRBJ1-5
CDR3 DNA: TGTGCCAGCAGGCCAGGGGGCGGAAGCAATCAGCCCCAGCATTTT
CDR3 protein: CASRPGGGSNQPQHF

clone size: .
V gene: TRBV30
D gene: .
J gene: TRBJ2-5
CDR3 DNA: TGTGCCTGGAGTGGAGGGGAGACCCAGTACTTC
CDR3 protein: CAWSGGETQYF

clone size: .
V gene: TRBV5-1
D gene: .
J gene: TRBJ1-1
CDR3 DNA: TGCGCCAGCAGCTTGTCGGGACCGAACACTGAAGCTTTCTTT
CDR3 protein: CASSLSGPNTEAFF

clone size: few
V gene: TRBV5-6
D gene: .
J gene: TRBJ1-1
CDR3 DNA: TGTGCCAGCAGCTTGTTGGGGAACACTGAAGCTTTCTTT
CDR3 protein: CASSLLGNTEAFF

clone size: few
V gene: TRBV5-1
D gene: TRBD2
J gene: TRBJ2-7
CDR3 DNA: TGCGCCAGCAGCGGGACGGGACTAGCGTCCCACGAGCAGTACTTC
CDR3 protein: CASSGTGLASHEQYF

clone size: .
V gene: TRBV4-1
D gene: .
J gene: TRBJ2-7
CDR3 DNA: TGCGCCAGCAGCCGGGACCCTCAGGGAGGCGCCTACGAGCAGTACTTC
CDR3 protein: CASSRDPQGGAYEQYF

clone size: .
V gene: TRBV7-9
D gene: .
J gene: TRBJ1-1
CDR3 DNA: TGTGCCAGCAGCTTAGGGCGGGGGAGCCCTGAAGCTTTCTTT
CDR3 protein: CASSLGRGSPEAFF

clone size: few
V gene: TRBV10-3
D gene: TRBD2
J gene: TRBJ2-7
CDR3 DNA: TGTGCCATCAGGCGGGAGGGACCCTACGAGCAGTACTTC
CDR3 protein: CAIRREGPYEQYF

clone size: .
V gene: TRBV6-1
D gene: .
J gene: TRBJ1-2
CDR3 DNA: TGTGCCAGCAGTGAATCTCGTGGCTACACCTTC
CDR3 protein: CASSESRGYTF

clone size: few
V gene: TRBV15
D gene: .
J gene: TRBJ2-2
CDR3 DNA: TGTGCCACCAGCAGAGATCGAATGAGACGGGCCGGGGAGCTGTTTTTT
CDR3 protein: CATSRDRMRRAGELFF

clone size: .
V gene: TRBV1
D gene: .
J gene: TRBJ2-7
CDR3 DNA: TGCACCAGCCCAATACCGTACGAGCAGTACTTC
CDR3 protein: CTSPIPYEQYF

clone size: .
V gene: TRBV7-9
D gene: .
J gene: TRBJ2-3
CDR3 DNA: TGTGCCAGCAGCCCCCGGACTGTCACAGATACGCAGTATTTT
CDR3 protein: CASSPRTVTDTQYF

clone size: .
V gene: TRBV7-2
D gene: .
J gene: TRBJ2-7
CDR3 DNA: TGTGCCAGCAGCTTAGCAGGGATGGGCGAGCAGTACTTC
CDR3 protein: CASSLAGMGEQYF

clone size: .
V gene: TRBV7-2
D gene: .
J gene: TRBJ2-7
CDR3 DNA: TGTGCCAGCAGCTTCTCTCGGGCGGGTGACGAGCAGTACTTC
CDR3 protein: CASSFSRAGDEQYF

clone size: .
V gene: TRBV28
D gene: TRBD1
J gene: TRBJ2-3
CDR3 DNA: TGTGCCAGCACAACAGGGGCCCGCACAGATACGCAGTATTTT
CDR3 protein: CASTTGARTDTQYF

clone size: .
V gene: TRBV29-1
D gene: .
J gene: TRBJ2-7
CDR3 DNA: TGCAGCGCAAAAGCCACCCAGGGGTACGAGCAGTACTTC
CDR3 protein: CSAKATQGYEQYF

clone size: .
V gene: TRBV5-4
D gene: .
J gene: TRBJ2-5
CDR3 DNA: TGTGCCAGCAGCTTGGGGCCACAAGAGACCCAGTACTTC
CDR3 protein: CASSLGPQETQYF

clone size: few
V gene: TRBV29-1
D gene: TRBD1
J gene: TRBJ2-7
CDR3 DNA: TGCAGCGTTGGGGGACAGGGCCACTACGAGCAGTACTTC
CDR3 protein: CSVGGQGHYEQYF

clone size: few
V gene: TRBV28
D gene: .
J gene: TRBJ2-3
CDR3 DNA: TGTGCCAGCAACGGCGACCCCACAGATACGCAGTATTTT
CDR3 protein: CASNGDPTDTQYF

clone size: few
V gene: TRBV28
D gene: TRBD1
J gene: TRBJ2-1
CDR3 DNA: TGTGCCAGCAGTCCCTTATCCGGGACAGGGGTTTTTAGGTTCTTC
CDR3 protein: CASSPLSGTGVFRFF

clone size: .
V gene: TRBV27
D gene: .
J gene: TRBJ2-3
CDR3 DNA: TGTGCCAGCAGTCCCTCCACAGATACGCAGTATTTT
CDR3 protein: CASSPSTDTQYF

clone size: .
V gene: TRBV7-6
D gene: .
J gene: TRBJ1-4
CDR3 DNA: TGTGCCAGCAGCCCCCGGTGGGGGACTAATGAAAAACTGTTTTTT
CDR3 protein: CASSPRWGTNEKLFF

clone size: few
V gene: TRBV5-1
D gene: .
J gene: TRBJ2-7
CDR3 DNA: TGCGCCAGCAGCCCCGCCTACGAGCAGTACTTC
CDR3 protein: CASSPAYEQYF

clone size: few
V gene: TRBV5-1
D gene: .
J gene: TRBJ2-1
CDR3 DNA: TGCGCCAGCAGCCGGGGAGACAATGAGCAGTTCTTC
CDR3 protein: CASSRGDNEQFF

clone size: .
V gene: TRBV29-1
D gene: .
J gene: TRBJ2-7
CDR3 DNA: TGCAGCGTTGAACGCGGATCCTACGAGCAGTACTTC
CDR3 protein: CSVERGSYEQYF

clone size: .
V gene: TRBV2
D gene: TRBD1
J gene: TRBJ1-1
CDR3 DNA: TGTGCCAGCAGCGGACAGGCTGAAGCTTTCTTT
CDR3 protein: CASSGQAEAFF

clone size: few
V gene: TRBV11-2
D gene: .
J gene: TRBJ2-2
CDR3 DNA: TGTGCCAGCAGCTTTCAATCCGCGAACACCGGGGAGCTGTTTTTT
CDR3 protein: CASSFQSANTGELFF